These 14 T cell receptor beta chains originate from one sample sequenced in a study of T cells expressing NK-cell markers (dated by TCRdb to the early 2020s). Receptor amplification or capture employed 5' RACE. The run used an Illumina HiSeq 2000. With the reads reprocessed by TCRdb, a single entry stands for each CDR3 protein sequence and no DNA is reported. The sample table records about 260,000 distinct CDR3 sequences. The ten most abundant clones make up around 0.42% of the sample. Sequencing was done on a sample of blood T cells: a sorted CD56 or NKG2C T cell subset, CD4+ or CD8+ T cells, or bulk PBMC T cells (not recorded which). The receptors come from a man between 18 and 35 years old in good health. Donor details come from another sample of the same person, matched by shared clones.

This chain connects TRBV15 to TRBJ1-1; there is no DNA to check the TCRdb D call of TRBD1. This CDR3 has 15 amino acids. Germline CDR1 reads LNHNV; CDR2 reads YYDKDF (reference sequence). CDR3: CATSREVRGNTEAFF.

CDR3 protein: CASRRQGDSNQPQHF. The V and J genes are TRBV6-1 and TRBJ1-5; TCRdb lists TRBD1, though no DNA is available to test this call. The CDR3 has 15 amino acids. Per the germline V gene, CDR1 is MNHNS and CDR2 is SASEGT.

The chain joins TRBV12-3 or TRBV12-4 to TRBJ2-5; TCRdb reports TRBD1, a call that lacks DNA to check it against. The CDR3 runs to 15 residues. The CDR3 here is CASSRDRGRQETQYF.

V is TRBV25-1 and J is TRBJ1-1. The CDR3 length is 11 residues. CDR1 and CDR2 (germline): MGHDK, SYGVNS. The chain's CDR3 is CASSASREAFF. The full variable domain, in which reference TRBV25-1 and TRBJ1-1 provide the parts outside the CDR3, is EADIYQTPRYLVIGTGKKITLECSQTMGHDKMYWYQQDPGMELHLIHYSYGVNSTEKGDLSSESTVSRIRTEHFPLTLESARPSHTSQYLCASSASREAFFGQGTRLTVV.

The V and J genes are TRBV6-2 or TRBV6-3 and TRBJ2-1; the TCRdb call, TRBD2, lacks DNA for checking. This CDR3 has 14 residues. The V gene's germline CDR1 is MNHEY and CDR2 SVGEGT. CDR3 residues: CASVILAGAGEQFF.

The chain recombines TRBV25-1 with TRBJ2-1; checking the TCRdb D call of TRBD1 is not possible without DNA. The CDR3 has 12 amino acids. Germline lookup yields CDR1 MGHDK and CDR2 SYGVNS. CDR3 residues: CASSDRGGEQFF.

This sequence joins TRBV6-4 and TRBJ2-1; the D gene TCRdb calls, TRBD2, cannot be checked with no DNA. The CDR3 sequence is 16 residues long. Germline assignment: CDR1 MRHNA and CDR2 SNTAGT. The CDR3 is CASRPVGAGGPDEQFF.

The CDR3 sequence: CSVEDPDRGLETQYF. The rearrangement uses TRBV29-1 and TRBJ2-5; TCRdb's assignment of TRBD1 cannot be checked, as there is no DNA. CDR3 length equals 15 residues. Germline assignment: CDR1 SQVTM and CDR2 ANQGSEA.

The CDR3 sequence: CSVNRHYGEQFF. The chain recombines TRBV29-1 with TRBJ2-1; absent DNA, TCRdb's TRBD1 call cannot be checked. CDR3 size: 12 residues. Germline-derived CDR1 and CDR2 are SQVTM and ANQGSEA.

The chain carries TRBV29-1 and TRBJ2-1; TCRdb designates TRBD1, a call that cannot be tested without DNA. CDR3 length: 14 amino acids. Germline V gene lookup returns CDR1 SQVTM and CDR2 ANQGSEA. Here the CDR3 reads CSVLRQVGYNEQFF.

The J gene is TRBJ1-1, the V gene TRBV9; the D call from TCRdb, TRBD1, cannot be confirmed without DNA. CDR3 length: 16 amino acids. Germline V CDR1 and CDR2: SGDLS, YYNGEE. The CDR3: CASSALNRGTNTEAFF.

The chain combines TRBV7-2 with TRBJ2-7; with no DNA, the TCRdb D assignment of TRBD2 cannot be verified. Germline V gene data show CDR1 as SGHTA and CDR2 as FQGNSA. The CDR3 sequence is 14 residues long. The CDR3 reads CASSLEAASYEQYF.

V usage is TRBV4-1 and J usage is TRBJ2-1; TCRdb reports TRBD2, a call that lacks DNA to check it against. Germline V CDR1 and CDR2: MGHRA, YSYEKL. The CDR3 is 16 amino acids. This CDR3 is CASSHPSGPVYNEQFF.

The J gene is TRBJ2-5, the V gene TRBV7-8; TCRdb indicates TRBD2, and absent DNA this call remains unverified. The CDR3 loop spans 16 amino acids. CDR1 and CDR2 from the germline V gene are SGHVS and FQNEAQ. The CDR3 spells CASSLSSGSRQETQYF.